The following is a T cell receptor (beta chain) sequence with its context. The V end lost 3 bases, the J end lost 0 bases, and 11 bases lay between the germline ends. The CDR3 contains 15 residues. Per germline, CDR1 LGHDT and CDR2 YNNKEL (reference sequence). Assignment of participants to cohorts was predicated upon participant-reported clinical history. The data derive from a study of blood T cell repertoires in COVID-19. This table comes from immunoSEQ multiplex PCR, and its TCRdb copy is limited to in-frame clones, with some not included. Of around 500,000 clones in the sample, 80% to 90% were seen once.

V gene TRBV3-1 (or the pseudogene TRBV3-2) combines with J gene TRBJ1-1; tentative D call: TRBD1 (5 bases). Source material: PBMCs or T cells enriched from blood (not recorded which). This sequence originates from a woman aged 60-70 years who had recovered from COVID-19. The DNA for the CDR3 is TGTGCCAGCAGCCAGGGGCCTCTCATGAACACTGAAGCTTTCTTT. This translates into CASSQGPLMNTEAFF.